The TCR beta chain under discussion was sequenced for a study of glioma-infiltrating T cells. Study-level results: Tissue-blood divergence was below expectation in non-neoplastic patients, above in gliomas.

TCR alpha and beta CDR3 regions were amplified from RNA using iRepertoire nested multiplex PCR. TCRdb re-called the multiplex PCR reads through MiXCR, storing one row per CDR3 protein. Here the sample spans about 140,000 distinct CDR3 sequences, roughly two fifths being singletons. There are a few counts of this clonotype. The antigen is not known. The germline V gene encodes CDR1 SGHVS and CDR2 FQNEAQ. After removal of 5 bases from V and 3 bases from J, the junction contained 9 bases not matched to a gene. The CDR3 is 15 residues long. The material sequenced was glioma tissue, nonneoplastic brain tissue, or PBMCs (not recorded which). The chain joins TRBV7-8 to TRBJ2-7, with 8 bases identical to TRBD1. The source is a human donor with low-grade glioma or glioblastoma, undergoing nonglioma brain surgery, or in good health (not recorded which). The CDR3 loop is CASSTDDRGGYEQYF. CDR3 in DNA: TGTGCCAGCAGCACGGACGACAGGGGTGGCTACGAGCAGTACTTC.